This TCR beta chain was recorded in a study of cytomegalovirus exposure and HLA in healthy donors. General study points: The TCR clusters that emerged in the first cohort tended, a later analysis found, to co-occur in the approximately 130 validation repertoires. Reportedly, diagnosis of cytomegalovirus status by the classifier showed high specificity and sensitivity.

The trim removed 0 bases at V and 3 bases at J, leaving 5 bases unmatched. The CDR3 is 15 amino acids. Germline V gene lookup returns CDR1 SGHKS and CDR2 YYEKEE (reference sequence). Regarding this clone: Its matching antigen is unknown.

The table came from immunoSEQ multiplex PCR; TCRdb's copy has only in-frame clones and leaves some out. The table records 100,000 to 150,000 clones, approximately 91% of them present only once. What was sequenced was PBMCs. The receptor was derived from a young woman in good health and CMV-seronegative. The chain joins TRBV5-5 to TRBJ2-7, with 8 bases lining up with TRBD1. The DNA of the CDR3 is TGTGCCAGCAGCTTGGGACAGGGGCCTTTCTACGAGCAGTACTTC. Amino acids: CASSLGQGPFYEQYF.